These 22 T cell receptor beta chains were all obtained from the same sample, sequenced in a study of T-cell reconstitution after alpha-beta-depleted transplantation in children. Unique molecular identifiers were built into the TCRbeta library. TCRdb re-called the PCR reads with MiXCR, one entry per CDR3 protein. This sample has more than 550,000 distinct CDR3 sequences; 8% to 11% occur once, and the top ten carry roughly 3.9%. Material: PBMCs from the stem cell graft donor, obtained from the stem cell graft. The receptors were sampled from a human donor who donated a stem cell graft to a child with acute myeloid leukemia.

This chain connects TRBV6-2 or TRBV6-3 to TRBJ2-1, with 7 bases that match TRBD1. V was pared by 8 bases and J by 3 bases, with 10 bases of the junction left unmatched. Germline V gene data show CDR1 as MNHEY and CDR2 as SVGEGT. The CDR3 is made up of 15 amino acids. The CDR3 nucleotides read TGTGCCAGCGCCCAGGCTGGGACAGTCTACAATGAGCAGTTCTTC. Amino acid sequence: CASAQAGTVYNEQFF.

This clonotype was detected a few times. CDR3 in DNA: TGTGCCACCGCCAGCAGGGCGGCCAAAAACATTCAGTACTTC. It is translated as CATASRAAKNIQYF. The J gene is TRBJ2-4, the V gene TRBV12-3 or TRBV12-4, with D maybe TRBD1 (5 bases). CDR3 length equals 14 residues. Deletions cut 10 bases from V and 1 base from J, with 14 bases between.

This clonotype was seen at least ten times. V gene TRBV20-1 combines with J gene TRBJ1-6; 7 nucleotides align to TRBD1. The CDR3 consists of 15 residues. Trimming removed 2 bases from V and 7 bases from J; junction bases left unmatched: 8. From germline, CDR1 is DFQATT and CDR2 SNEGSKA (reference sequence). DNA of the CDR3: TGCAGTGCTAGAACTTCGGGGACAGCAAATTCACCCCTCCACTTT. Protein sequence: CSARTSGTANSPLHF.

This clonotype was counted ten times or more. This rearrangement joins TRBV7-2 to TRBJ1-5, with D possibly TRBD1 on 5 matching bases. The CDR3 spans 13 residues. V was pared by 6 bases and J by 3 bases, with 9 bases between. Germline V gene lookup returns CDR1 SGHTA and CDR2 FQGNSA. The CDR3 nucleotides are TGTGCCAGCAGTGGGGACCTCAATCAGCCCCAGCATTTT. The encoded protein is CASSGDLNQPQHF. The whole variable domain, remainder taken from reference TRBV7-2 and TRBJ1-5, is GAGVSQSPSNKVTEKGKDVELRCDPISGHTALYWYRQSLGQGLEFLIYFQGNSAPDKSGLPSDRFSAERTGGSVSTLTIQRTQQEDSAVYLCASSGDLNQPQHFGDGTRLSIL.

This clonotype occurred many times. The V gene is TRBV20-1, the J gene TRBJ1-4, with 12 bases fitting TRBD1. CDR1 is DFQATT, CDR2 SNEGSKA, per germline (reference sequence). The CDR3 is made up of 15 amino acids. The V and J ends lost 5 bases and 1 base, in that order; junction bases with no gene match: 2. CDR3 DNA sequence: TGCAGTGCTTGGGACAGGGGGCGAACTAATGAAAAACTGTTTTTT. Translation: CSAWDRGRTNEKLFF.

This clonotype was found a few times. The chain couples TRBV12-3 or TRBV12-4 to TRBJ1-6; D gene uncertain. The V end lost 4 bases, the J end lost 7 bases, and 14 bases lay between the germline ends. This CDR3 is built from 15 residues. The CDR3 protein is CASSSLLTSNSPLHF. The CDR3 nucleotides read TGTGCCAGCAGTTCCCTATTAACGTCGAATTCACCCCTCCACTTT.

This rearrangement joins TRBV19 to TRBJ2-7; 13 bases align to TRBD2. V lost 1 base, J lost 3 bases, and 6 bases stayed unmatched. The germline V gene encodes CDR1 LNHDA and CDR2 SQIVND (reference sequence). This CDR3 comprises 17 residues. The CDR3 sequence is CASSIGTSGSTFYEQYF. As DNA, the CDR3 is TGTGCCAGTAGTATAGGGACTAGCGGGAGTACCTTCTACGAGCAGTACTTC.

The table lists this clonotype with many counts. The CDR3 region is CASSSGQLIAKNIQYF. The CDR3 bases are TGCGCCAGCAGCTCGGGACAACTTATAGCCAAAAACATTCAGTACTTC. The V call is TRBV5-1, the J call TRBJ2-4, with D possibly TRBD1 on 6 matching bases. Germline assignment: CDR1 SGHRS and CDR2 YFSETQ. V lost 3 bases and J lost 0, with 13 bases in between. The CDR3 is 16 amino acids.

The chain's CDR3 is CASSYLRTGMNTEAFF. CDR3 DNA: TGTGCCAGCAGTTACTTACGGACAGGGATGAACACTGAAGCTTTCTTT. The chain has TRBV6-2 or TRBV6-3 and TRBJ1-1; 8 bases match TRBD1. The CDR3 is 16 amino acids. CDR1 is MNHEY, CDR2 SVGEGT, per germline. With 1 base clipped from V and 0 bases from J, the junction kept 4 bases outside the gene matches.

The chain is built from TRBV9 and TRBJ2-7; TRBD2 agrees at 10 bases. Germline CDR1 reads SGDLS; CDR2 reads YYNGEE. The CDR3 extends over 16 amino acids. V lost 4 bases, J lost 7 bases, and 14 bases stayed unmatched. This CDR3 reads CASSIDGLAEPTEQYF. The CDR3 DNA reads TGTGCCAGCAGCATCGACGGACTAGCGGAACCCACAGAGCAGTACTTC. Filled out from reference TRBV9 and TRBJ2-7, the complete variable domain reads DSGVTQTPKHLITATGQRVTLRCSPRSGDLSVYWYQQSLDQGLQFLIQYYNGEERAKGNILERFSAQQFPDLHSELNLSSLELGDSALYFCASSIDGLAEPTEQYFGPGTRLTVT.

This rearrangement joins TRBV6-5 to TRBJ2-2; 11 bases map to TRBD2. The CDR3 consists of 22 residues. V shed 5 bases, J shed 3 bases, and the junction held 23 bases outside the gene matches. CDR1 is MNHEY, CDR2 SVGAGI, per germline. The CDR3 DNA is TGTGCCAGCAGTCCGGGCCTAAAAAAGGGTAGCGGGAGGGCCGGATACACCGGGGAGCTGTTTTTT. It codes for CASSPGLKKGSGRAGYTGELFF.

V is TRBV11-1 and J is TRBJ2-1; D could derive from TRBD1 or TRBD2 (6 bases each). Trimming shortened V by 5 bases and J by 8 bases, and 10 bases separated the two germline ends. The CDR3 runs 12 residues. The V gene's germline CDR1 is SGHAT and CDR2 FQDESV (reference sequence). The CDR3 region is CASSHGGDEQFF. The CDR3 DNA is TGTGCCAGCAGCCACGGGGGCGATGAGCAGTTCTTC.

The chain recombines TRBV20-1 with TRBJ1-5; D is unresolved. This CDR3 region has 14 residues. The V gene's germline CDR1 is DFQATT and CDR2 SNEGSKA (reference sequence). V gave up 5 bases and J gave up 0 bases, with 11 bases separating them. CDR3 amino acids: CSARWTDSNQPQHF. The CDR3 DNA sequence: TGCAGTGCTCGCTGGACGGATAGCAATCAGCCCCAGCATTTT.

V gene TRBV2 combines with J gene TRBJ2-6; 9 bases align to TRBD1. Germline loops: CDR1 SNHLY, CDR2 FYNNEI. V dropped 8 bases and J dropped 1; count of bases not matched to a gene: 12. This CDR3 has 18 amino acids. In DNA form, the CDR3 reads TGTGCCAGCTGTTGGGAGGGACAGGGCAGGTCTGGGGCCAACGTCCTGACTTTC. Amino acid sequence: CASCWEGQGRSGANVLTF.

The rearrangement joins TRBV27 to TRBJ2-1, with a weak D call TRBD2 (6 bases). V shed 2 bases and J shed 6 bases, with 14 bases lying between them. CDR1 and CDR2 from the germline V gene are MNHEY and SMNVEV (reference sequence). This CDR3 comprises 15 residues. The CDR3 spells CASSLGPTGGNEQFF. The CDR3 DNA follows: TGTGCCAGCAGTTTAGGCCCCACCGGGGGCAATGAGCAGTTCTTC.

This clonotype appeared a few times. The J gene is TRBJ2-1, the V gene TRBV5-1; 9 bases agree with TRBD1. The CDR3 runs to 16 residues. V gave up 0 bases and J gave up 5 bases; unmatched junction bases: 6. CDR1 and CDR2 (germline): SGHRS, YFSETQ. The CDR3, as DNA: TGCGCCAGCAGCTTGGGGTCGGGACAGGGAAACAATGAGCAGTTCTTC. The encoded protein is CASSLGSGQGNNEQFF.

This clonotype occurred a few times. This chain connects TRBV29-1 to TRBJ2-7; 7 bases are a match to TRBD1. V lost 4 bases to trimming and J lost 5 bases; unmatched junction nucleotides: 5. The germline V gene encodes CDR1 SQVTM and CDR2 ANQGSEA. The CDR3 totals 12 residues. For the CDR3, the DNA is TGCAGCGTTGGACAGGGCGGAGACGAGCAGTACTTC. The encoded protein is CSVGQGGDEQYF.

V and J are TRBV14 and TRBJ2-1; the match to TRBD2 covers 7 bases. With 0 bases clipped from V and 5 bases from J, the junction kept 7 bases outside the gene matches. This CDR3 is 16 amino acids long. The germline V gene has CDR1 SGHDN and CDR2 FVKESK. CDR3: CASSQDWASGHNEQFF. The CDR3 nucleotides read TGTGCCAGCAGCCAAGATTGGGCTAGCGGTCACAATGAGCAGTTCTTC.

CDR3 in DNA: TGTGCCAGCAGGCCCTCCGGAGGACAGGGCGATACCTATGGCTACACCTTC. Encoded protein: CASRPSGGQGDTYGYTF. The chain joins TRBV12-3 or TRBV12-4 to TRBJ1-2; 8 bases are a match to TRBD1. V gave up 6 bases and J gave up 4 bases; unmatched junction bases: 16. The CDR3 is made up of 17 amino acids.

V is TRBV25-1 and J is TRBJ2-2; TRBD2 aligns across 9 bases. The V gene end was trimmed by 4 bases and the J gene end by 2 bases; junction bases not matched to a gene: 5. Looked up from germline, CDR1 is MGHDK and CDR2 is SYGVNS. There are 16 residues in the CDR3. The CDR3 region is CASSVAGALNTGELFF. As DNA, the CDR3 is TGTGCCAGCAGTGTAGCGGGAGCCCTCAACACCGGGGAGCTGTTTTTT.

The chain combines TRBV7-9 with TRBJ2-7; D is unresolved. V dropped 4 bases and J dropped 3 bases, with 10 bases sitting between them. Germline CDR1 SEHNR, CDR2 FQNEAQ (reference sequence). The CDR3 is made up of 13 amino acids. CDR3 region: CASSSSLDYEQYF. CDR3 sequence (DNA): TGTGCCAGCAGCTCTTCGTTGGACTACGAGCAGTACTTC.

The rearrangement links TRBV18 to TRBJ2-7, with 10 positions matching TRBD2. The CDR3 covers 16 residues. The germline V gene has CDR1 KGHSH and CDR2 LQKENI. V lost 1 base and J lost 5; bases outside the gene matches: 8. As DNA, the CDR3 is TGTGCCAGCTCACCACAGTCTAGCGGGAGAAGGAACGAGCAGTACTTC. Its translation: CASSPQSSGRRNEQYF.